This TCR beta chain was identified during a study of shared clonotypes between healthy human individuals. About the research overall: Each donor's CD8 memory used one plate, CD8 naive two, each CD4 subset three.

This clone was seen a few times. Data came from immunoSEQ multiplex PCR; TCRdb stores just in-frame clones and leaves some out. The sample yields approximately 590,000 clones, around 95% seen once. V lost 5 bases and J lost 5; bases outside the gene matches: 10. Looked up from germline, CDR1 is MNHEY and CDR2 is SMNVEV (reference sequence). The CDR3 runs 15 residues. Naive CD8 populations comprised CD45RO-negative cells positively selected for CCR7, excluding terminally differentiated effector memory CD45RA+ cells. Within Nashville, Tennessee resided all donors, each a Caucasian adult. The specimen sequenced was naive CD8+ T cells sorted from blood. The TCR comes from a woman between 25 and 40 years old in good health. This rearrangement joins TRBV27 to TRBJ2-3, with TRBD2 matching over 7 bases. The DNA of the CDR3 is TGTGCCAGCAGTCCCTCAGCGGGACCAAGAGATACGCAGTATTTT. Protein sequence: CASSPSAGPRDTQYF.